This TCR beta chain emerged from a study of cytomegalovirus exposure and HLA in healthy donors. Vbeta (60) and Jbeta (13) primers were used in the PCR. Per the study methods: About 12 million of the roughly 80 million unique TCR beta chains counted in a later analysis were shared. This table comes from immunoSEQ multiplex PCR, and its TCRdb copy is limited to in-frame clones, with some not included. From that table come the V and J calls and clone size; the DNA was used to work out D and trimming. The repertoire holds around 130,000 clones, with approximately 78% as singletons. Regarding the study as a whole: Whilst most TCR sequences proved rare, a subset of public TCRs occurred across many donors. Several V segments, TRBV6-2 and TRBV6-3 among them, could not be told apart and were dropped.

The CDR3 extends over 15 amino acids. V lost 5 bases, J lost 1 base, and 12 bases lay in between. CDR1 and CDR2 (germline): SGHAT, FQNNGV. In regard to this clone: Its cognate antigen is unknown.

The chain joins TRBV11-2 to TRBJ1-3; D possibly corresponds to TRBD1 (6 bases). Sequencing input: PBMCs. The receptor comes from a woman in her 40s in good health and CMV-seropositive. The CDR3 is CASSQLTGSGNTIYF. The CDR3 DNA reads as TGTGCCAGCAGCCAACTAACAGGGTCTGGAAACACCATATATTTT. Combining the CDR3 with reference TRBV11-2 and TRBJ1-3 gives the whole variable domain EAGVAQSPRYKIIEKRQSVAFWCNPISGHATLYWYQQILGQGPKLLIQFQNNGVVDDSQLPKDRFSAERLKGVDSTLKIQPAKLEDSAVYLCASSQLTGSGNTIYFGEGSWLTVV.